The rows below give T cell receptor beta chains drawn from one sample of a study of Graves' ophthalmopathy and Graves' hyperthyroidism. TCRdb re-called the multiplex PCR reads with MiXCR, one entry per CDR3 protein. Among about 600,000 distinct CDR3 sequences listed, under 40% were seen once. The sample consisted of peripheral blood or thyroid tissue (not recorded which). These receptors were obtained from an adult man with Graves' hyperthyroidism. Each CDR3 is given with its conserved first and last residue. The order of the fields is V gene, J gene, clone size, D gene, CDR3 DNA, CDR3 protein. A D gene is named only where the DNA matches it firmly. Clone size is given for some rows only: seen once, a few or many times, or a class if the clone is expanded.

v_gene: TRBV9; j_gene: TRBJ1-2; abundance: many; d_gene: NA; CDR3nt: TGTGCCAGCAGCGTAGGGGGCTCTAACTATGGCTACACCTTC; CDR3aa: CASSVGGSNYGYTF
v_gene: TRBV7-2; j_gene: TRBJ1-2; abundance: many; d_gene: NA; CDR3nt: TGTGCCAGCAGCTTAGATCGCGGTGGGGGATCGGGCTACACCTTC; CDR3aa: CASSLDRGGGSGYTF
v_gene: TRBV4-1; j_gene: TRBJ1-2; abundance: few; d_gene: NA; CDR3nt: TGCGCCAGCAGCCAAGATTGGGCGGGTTCAAACTATGGCTACACCTTC; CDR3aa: CASSQDWAGSNYGYTF
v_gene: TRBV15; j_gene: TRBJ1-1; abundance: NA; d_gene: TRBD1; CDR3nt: TGTGCCACCAGCAGAGATGTAGGGGGCGCGAGCACTGAAGCTTTCTTT; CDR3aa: CATSRDVGGASTEAFF
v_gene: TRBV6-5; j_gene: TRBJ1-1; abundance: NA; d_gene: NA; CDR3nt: TGTGCCAGCAGTGACCAGGGGCTCATGAACACTGAAGCTTTCTTT; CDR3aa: CASSDQGLMNTEAFF
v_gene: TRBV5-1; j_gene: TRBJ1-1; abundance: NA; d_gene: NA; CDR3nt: TGCGCCAGCAGCTTGGACCCGGGGGCGTCGAACACTGAAGCTTTCTTT; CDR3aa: CASSLDPGASNTEAFF
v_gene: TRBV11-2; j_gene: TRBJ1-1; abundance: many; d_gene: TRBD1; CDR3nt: TGTGCCAGCAGCACGCGGACAGGGGGTCCTGTAACTGAAGCTTTCTTT; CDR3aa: CASSTRTGGPVTEAFF
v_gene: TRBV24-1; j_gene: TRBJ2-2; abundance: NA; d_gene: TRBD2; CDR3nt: TGTGCCACCAGTGATGTTAGCGGGACCAACACCGGGGAGCTGTTTTTT; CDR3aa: CATSDVSGTNTGELFF
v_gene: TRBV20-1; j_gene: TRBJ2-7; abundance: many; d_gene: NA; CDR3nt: TGCAGTGCGGATCCTACAAGCGCGGGAAGCTCCTACGAGCAGTACTTC; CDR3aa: CSADPTSAGSSYEQYF
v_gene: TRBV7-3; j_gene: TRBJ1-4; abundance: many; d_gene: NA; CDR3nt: TGTGCCAGCAGCTTAGTTCTTCAGGGAAGTGCTAATGAAAAACTGTTTTTT; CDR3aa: CASSLVLQGSANEKLFF
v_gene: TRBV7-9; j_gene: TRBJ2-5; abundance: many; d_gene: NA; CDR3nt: TGTGCCAGCAGCTTAGGACTCCAAGAGACCCAGTACTTC; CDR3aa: CASSLGLQETQYF
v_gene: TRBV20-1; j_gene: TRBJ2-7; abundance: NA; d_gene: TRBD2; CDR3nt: TGCAGTGCTAGTGGGGGGAGCGGGGGCCGCTCCTACGAGCAGTACTTC; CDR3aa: CSASGGSGGRSYEQYF
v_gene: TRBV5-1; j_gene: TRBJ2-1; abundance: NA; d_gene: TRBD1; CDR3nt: TGCGCCAGCAGCCCCGGACAGGGGGAGAGGAATGAGCAGTTCTTC; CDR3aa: CASSPGQGERNEQFF
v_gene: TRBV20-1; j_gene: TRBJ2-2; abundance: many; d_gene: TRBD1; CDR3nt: TGCAGTGCTGAGGGGGCGCCGGACACCGGGGAGCTGTTTTTT; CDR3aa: CSAEGAPDTGELFF
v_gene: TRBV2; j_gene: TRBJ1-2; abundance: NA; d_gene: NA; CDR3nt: TGTGCCAGCAGTTTATCGATGTTGGGGCAGGGTGGCTACACCTTC; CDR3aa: CASSLSMLGQGGYTF
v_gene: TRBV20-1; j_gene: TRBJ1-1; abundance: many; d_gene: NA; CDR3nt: TGCAGTGCTGCCAAGTACACTGAAGCTTTCTTT; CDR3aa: CSAAKYTEAFF
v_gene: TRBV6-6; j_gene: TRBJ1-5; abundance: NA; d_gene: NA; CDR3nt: TGTGCCAGCAGTCAACGCAGGGCCGGGATACAGCCCCAGCATTTT; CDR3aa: CASSQRRAGIQPQHF
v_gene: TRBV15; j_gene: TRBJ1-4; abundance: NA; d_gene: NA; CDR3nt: TGTGCCACCAGCAGAGGGGCGGGGGGCTTTGAAAAACTGTTTTTT; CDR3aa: CATSRGAGGFEKLFF
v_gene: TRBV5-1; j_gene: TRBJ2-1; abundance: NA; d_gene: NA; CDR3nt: TGCGCCAGCAGGGTGACGGGCGGACAGTACAATGAGCAGTTCTTC; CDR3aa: CASRVTGGQYNEQFF
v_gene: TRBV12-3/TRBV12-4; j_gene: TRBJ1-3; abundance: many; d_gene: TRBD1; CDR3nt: TGTGCCAGCAGGCTGACAGGGCAGAGCTCTGGAAACACCATATATTTT; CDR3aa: CASRLTGQSSGNTIYF
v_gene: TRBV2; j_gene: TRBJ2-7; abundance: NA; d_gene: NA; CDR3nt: TGTGCCAGCACTGCCTGGACAGAAACTAACTCCTACGAGCAGTACTTC; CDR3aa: CASTAWTETNSYEQYF
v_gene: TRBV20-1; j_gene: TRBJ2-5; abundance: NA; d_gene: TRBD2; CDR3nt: TGCAGTGCTAGAGTGGAGGCGGGGGTACAAGAGACCCAGTACTTC; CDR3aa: CSARVEAGVQETQYF
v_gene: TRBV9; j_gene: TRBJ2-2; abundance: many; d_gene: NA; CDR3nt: TGTGCCAGCAGCGCGCCTCTCCGTGCAGCGAACACCGGGGAGCTGTTTTTT; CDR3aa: CASSAPLRAANTGELFF
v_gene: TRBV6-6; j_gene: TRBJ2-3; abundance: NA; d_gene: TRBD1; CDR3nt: TGTGCCAGCAGTTATCGAGGGACAGGGAGCACAGATACGCAGTATTTT; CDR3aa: CASSYRGTGSTDTQYF
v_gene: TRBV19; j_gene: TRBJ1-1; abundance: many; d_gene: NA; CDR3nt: TGTGCCAGTAGCCCAAGGATTGCCACTGAAGCTTTCTTT; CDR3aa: CASSPRIATEAFF
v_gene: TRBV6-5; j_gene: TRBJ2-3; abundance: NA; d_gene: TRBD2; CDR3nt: TGTGCCAGCAGTTGGACTAGCGCAACAGATACGCAGTATTTT; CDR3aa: CASSWTSATDTQYF
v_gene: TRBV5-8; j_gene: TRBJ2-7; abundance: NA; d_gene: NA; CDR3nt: TGTGCCAGCAGCTTGGGGTCCTCGGGGCTCGGGCGCGAGCAGTACTTC; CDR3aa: CASSLGSSGLGREQYF
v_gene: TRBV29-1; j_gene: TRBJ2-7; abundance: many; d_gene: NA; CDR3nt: TGCAGCGTTAACCGGGACACGGCCAACGAGCAGTACTTC; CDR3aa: CSVNRDTANEQYF
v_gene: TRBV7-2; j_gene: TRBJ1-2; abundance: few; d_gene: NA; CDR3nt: TGTGCCAGCAGCCCAGGCATTAACTATGGCTACACCTTC; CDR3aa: CASSPGINYGYTF
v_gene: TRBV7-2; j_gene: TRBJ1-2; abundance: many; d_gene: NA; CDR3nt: TGTGCCAGCAGCTTAGTCACGGGTGGCTACACCTTC; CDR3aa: CASSLVTGGYTF
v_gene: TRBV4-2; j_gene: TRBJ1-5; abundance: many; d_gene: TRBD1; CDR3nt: TGTGCCAGCAGCCAAGTGGGGGGACAGGGAAAGAGTCAGCCCCAGCATTTT; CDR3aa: CASSQVGGQGKSQPQHF
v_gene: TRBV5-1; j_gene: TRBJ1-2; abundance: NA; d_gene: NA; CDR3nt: TGCGCCAGCAGTATTGGACGGGGATTCTATGGCTACACCTTC; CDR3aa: CASSIGRGFYGYTF
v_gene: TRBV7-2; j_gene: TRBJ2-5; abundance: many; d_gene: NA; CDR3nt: TGTGCCAGCAGCTTAGGGTCGGGTCAGGAGACCCAGTACTTC; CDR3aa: CASSLGSGQETQYF
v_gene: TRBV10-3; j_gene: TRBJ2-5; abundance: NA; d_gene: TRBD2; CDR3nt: TGTGCCATCAGTGTGCAGCGGGGGACCCAGTACTTC; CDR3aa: CAISVQRGTQYF
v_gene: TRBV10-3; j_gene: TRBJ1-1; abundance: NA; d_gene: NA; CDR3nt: TGTGCCAGTAGTAGCAGGGTTACTCACACTGAAGCTTTCTTT; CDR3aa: CASSSRVTHTEAFF
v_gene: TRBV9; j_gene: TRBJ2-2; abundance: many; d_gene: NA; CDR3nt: TGTGCCAGCAGCGTAACGGGGAGGGGGGTCGTCACCGGGGAGCTGTTTTTT; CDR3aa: CASSVTGRGVVTGELFF
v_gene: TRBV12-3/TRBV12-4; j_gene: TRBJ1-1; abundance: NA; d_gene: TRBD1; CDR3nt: TGTGCCAGCAGCCACTCCGCAGGACAGGGCGCCGAATTGGCTTTCTTT; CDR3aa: CASSHSAGQGAELAFF
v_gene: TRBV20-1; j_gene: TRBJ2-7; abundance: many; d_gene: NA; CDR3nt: TGCAGTGCTAGCCGGGGCCCGAGCTCCTACGAGCAGTACTTC; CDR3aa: CSASRGPSSYEQYF
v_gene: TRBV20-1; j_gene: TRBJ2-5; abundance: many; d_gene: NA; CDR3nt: TGCAGTGCTAGTTCGATCCTAGTCAGGGAGACCCAGTACTTC; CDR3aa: CSASSILVRETQYF
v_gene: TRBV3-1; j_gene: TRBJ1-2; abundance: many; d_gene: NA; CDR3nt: TGTGCCAGCAGCCCGGACGTTGCCGGCTATGGCTACACCTTC; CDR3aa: CASSPDVAGYGYTF
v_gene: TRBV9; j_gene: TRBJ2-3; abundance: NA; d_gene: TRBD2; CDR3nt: TGTGCCAGCAGCGTAGCGGGCCTAGCGGGGACAGATACGCAGTATTTT; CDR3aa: CASSVAGLAGTDTQYF
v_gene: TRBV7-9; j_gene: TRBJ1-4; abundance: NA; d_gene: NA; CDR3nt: TGTGCCAGCAGCCCCCTTCCGCGGGGGGCAGGGGCTAATGAAAAACTGTTTTTT; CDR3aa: CASSPLPRGAGANEKLFF
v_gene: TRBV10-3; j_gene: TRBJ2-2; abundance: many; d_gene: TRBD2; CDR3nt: TGTGCCATCAGTGAGTCGCCGGCTAGCGGGGGGACCGGGGAGCTGTTTTTT; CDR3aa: CAISESPASGGTGELFF
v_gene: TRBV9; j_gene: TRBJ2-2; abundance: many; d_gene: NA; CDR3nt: TGTGCCAGCAGCGTAGGAGGTAGGACAGTCACCGGGGAGCTGTTTTTT; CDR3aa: CASSVGGRTVTGELFF
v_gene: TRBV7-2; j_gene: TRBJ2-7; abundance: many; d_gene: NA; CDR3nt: TGTGCCAGCAGCTTACTCCCGCCGGCTGGCGAGCAGTACTTC; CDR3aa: CASSLLPPAGEQYF
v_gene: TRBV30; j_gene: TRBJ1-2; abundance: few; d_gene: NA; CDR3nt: TGTGCCTGGAGTGGCGGTAGGGTAAACTATGGCTACACCTTC; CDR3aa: CAWSGGRVNYGYTF
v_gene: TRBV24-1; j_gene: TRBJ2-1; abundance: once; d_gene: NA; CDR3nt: TGTGCCACCAGTGATTTTGGCGGGAACAATGAGCAGTTCTTC; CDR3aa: CATSDFGGNNEQFF
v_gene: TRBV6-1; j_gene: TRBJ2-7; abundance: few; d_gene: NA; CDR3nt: TGTGCCAGCAGTGAAGTGGGTTTGGACTACGAGCAGTACTTC; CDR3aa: CASSEVGLDYEQYF
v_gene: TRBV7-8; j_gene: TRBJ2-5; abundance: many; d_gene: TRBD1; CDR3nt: TGTGCCAGCAGCCAAACAGGGGCCCGGGAGACCCAGTACTTC; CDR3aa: CASSQTGARETQYF
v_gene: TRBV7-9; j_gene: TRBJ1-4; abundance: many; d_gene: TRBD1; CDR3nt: TGTGCCAGCAGCCCTCCGACAGGGTCTAGGGCGATTGAAAAACTGTTTTTT; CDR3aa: CASSPPTGSRAIEKLFF
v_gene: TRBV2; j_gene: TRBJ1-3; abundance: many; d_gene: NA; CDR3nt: TGTGCCATCCCTTACAATGCCTCTGGAAACACCATATATTTT; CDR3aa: CAIPYNASGNTIYF
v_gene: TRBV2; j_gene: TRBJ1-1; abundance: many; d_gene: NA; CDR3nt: TGTGCCAGTGGGCCGCGAGACACTGAAGCTTTCTTT; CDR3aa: CASGPRDTEAFF
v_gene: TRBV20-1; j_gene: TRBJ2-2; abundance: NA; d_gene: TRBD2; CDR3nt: TGCAGTGCCTCACCAGGACTAGCGGGGACGAACACCGGGGAGCTGTTTTTT; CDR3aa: CSASPGLAGTNTGELFF
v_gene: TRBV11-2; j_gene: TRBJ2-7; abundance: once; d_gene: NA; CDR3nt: TGTGCCAGCGCCCTAGGGTCGGGAGAGCAGTACTTC; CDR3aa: CASALGSGEQYF
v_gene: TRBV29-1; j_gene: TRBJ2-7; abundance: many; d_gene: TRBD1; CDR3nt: TGCAGCGTGGATTCCGGGACAGGGTCCTCAAACGAGCAGTACTTC; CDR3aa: CSVDSGTGSSNEQYF